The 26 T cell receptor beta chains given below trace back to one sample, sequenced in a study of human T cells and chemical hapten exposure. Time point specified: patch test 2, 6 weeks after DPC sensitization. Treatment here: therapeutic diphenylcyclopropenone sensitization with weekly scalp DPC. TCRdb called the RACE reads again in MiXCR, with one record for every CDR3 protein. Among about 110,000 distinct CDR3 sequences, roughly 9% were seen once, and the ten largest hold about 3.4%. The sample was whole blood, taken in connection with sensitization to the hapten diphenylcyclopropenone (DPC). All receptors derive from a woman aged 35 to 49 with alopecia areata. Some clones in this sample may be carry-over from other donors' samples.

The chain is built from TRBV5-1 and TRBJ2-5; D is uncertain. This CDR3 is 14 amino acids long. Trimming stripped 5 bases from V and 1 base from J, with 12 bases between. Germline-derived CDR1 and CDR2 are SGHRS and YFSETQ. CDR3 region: CASRATTSQETQYF. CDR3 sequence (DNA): TGCGCCAGCAGGGCTACTACCTCCCAAGAGACCCAGTACTTC.

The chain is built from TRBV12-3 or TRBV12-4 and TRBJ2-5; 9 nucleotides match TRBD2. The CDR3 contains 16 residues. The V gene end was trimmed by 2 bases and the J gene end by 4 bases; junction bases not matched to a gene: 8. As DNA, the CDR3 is TGTGCCAGCAGTTTAAGTACCGGGACTAGCCCAGAGACCCAGTACTTC. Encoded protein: CASSLSTGTSPETQYF.

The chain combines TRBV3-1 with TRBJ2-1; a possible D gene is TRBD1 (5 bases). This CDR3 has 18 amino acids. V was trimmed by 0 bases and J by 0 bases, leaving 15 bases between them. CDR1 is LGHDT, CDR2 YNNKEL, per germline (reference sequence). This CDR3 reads CASSQEPLGLTSYNEQFF. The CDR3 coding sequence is TGTGCCAGCAGCCAAGAACCGCTGGGGCTTACCTCCTACAATGAGCAGTTCTTC.

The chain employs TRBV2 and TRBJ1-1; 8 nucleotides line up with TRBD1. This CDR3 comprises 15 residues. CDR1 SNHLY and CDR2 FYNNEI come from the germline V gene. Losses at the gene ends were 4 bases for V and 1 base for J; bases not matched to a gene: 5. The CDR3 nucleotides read TGTGCCAGCAGTGTTGGTGGACAGGGGAACACTGAAGCTTTCTTT. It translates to CASSVGGQGNTEAFF.

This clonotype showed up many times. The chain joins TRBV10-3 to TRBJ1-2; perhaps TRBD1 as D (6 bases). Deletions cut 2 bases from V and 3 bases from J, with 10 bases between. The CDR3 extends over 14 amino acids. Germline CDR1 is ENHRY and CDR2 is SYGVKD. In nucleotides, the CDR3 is TGTGCCATCAGTGAGCAGGACAGCGACTATGGCTACACCTTC. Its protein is CAISEQDSDYGYTF.

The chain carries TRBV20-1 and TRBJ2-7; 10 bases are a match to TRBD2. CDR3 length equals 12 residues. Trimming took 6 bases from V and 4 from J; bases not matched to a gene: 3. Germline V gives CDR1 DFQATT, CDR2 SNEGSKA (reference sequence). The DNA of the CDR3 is TGCAGTGCCCCTAGCGGGGGTTACGAGCAGTACTTC. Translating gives CSAPSGGYEQYF.

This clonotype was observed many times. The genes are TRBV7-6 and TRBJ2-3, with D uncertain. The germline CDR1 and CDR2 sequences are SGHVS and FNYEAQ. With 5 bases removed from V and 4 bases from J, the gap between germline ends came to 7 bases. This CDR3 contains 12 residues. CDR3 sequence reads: CASSGLSDTQYF. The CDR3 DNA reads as TGTGCCAGCAGCGGCCTATCAGATACGCAGTATTTT.

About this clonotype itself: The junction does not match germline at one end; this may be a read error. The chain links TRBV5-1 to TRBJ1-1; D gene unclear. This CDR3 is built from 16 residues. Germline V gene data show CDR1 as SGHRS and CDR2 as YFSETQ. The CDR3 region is CAGSLSRSGTDTEAFF. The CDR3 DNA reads TGCGCCGGCAGCTTGTCACGTTCTGGTACGGACACTGAAGCTTTCTTT.

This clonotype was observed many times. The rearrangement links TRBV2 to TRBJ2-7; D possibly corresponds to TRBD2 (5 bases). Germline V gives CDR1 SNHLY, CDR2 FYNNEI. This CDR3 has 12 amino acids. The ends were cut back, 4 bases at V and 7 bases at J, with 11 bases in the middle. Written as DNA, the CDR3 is TGTGCCAGCAGTGGGAGGAAAGGGGAGCAGTACTTC. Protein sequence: CASSGRKGEQYF.

The CDR3 DNA follows: TGCGCCAGCAGCTTGTCGACTAGCGGAACTAGCACAGATACGCAGTATTTT. Residues: CASSLSTSGTSTDTQYF. The chain combines TRBV5-1 with TRBJ2-3; 9 nucleotides agree with TRBD2. The CDR3 length is 17 residues. CDR1 is SGHRS and CDR2 is YFSETQ in the germline V gene. The J segment lost 0 bases and the V segment lost 1 base, leaving 6 bases of the junction unmatched.

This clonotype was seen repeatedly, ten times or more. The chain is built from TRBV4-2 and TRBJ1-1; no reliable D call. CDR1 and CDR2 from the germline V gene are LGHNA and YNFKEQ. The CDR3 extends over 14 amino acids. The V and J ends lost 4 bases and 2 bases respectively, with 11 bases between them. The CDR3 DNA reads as TGTGCCAGCAGCCCCCTGATAGGAAACACTGAAGCTTTCTTT. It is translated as CASSPLIGNTEAFF.

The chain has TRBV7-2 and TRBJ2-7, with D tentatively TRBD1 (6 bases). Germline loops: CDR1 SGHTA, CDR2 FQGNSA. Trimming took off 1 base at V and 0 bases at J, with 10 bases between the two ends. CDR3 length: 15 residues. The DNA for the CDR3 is TGTGCCAGCAGCTTAGGGTCACAGGGCTCCTACGAGCAGTACTTC. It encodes CASSLGSQGSYEQYF.

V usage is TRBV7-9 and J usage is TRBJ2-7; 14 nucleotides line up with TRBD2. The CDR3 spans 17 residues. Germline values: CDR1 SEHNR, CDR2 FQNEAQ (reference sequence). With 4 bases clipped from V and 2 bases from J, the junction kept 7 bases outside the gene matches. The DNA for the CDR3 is TGTGCCAGCAGCTCTTTACAGGGACTAGCGGGGGCCTACGAGCAGTACTTC. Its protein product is CASSSLQGLAGAYEQYF. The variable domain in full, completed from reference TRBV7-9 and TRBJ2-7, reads DTGVSQNPRHKITKRGQNVTFRCDPISEHNRLYWYRQTLGQGPEFLTYFQNEAQLEKSRLLSDRFSAERPKGSFSTLEIQRTEQGDSAMYLCASSSLQGLAGAYEQYFGPGTRLTVT.

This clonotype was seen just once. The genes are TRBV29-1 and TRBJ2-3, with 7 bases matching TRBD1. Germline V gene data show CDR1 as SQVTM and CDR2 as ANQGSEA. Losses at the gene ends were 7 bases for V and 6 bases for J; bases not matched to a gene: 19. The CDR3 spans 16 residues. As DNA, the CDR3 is TGCAGCGCCAGAAGGGGGCTATCCCCGCCCCAGGATACGCAGTATTTT. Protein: CSARRGLSPPQDTQYF.

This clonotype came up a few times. The CDR3 nucleotides read TGTGCCAGCAGCCAATCCCCCGGAAACAATGAGCAGTTCTTC. Its translation: CASSQSPGNNEQFF. The V gene is TRBV3-1, the J gene TRBJ2-1, with D unclear. The CDR3 has 14 amino acids. The germline V and J ends were trimmed by 2 bases and 5 bases, with 10 bases remaining between them. In germline, CDR1 is LGHDT, CDR2 YNNKEL (reference sequence).

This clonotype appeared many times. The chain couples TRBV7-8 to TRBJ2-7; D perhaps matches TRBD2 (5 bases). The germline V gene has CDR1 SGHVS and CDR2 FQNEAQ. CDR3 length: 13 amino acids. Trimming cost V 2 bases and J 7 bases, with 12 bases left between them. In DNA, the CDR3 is TGTGCCAGCAGCTTATACCTGTCGGGGGAGCAGTACTTC. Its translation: CASSLYLSGEQYF.

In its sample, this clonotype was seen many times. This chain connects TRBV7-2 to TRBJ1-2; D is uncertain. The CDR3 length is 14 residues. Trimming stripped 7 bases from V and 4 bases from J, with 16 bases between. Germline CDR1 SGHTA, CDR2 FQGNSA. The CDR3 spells CASKEMELLYGYTF. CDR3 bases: TGTGCCAGCAAGGAGATGGAACTGCTCTATGGCTACACCTTC.

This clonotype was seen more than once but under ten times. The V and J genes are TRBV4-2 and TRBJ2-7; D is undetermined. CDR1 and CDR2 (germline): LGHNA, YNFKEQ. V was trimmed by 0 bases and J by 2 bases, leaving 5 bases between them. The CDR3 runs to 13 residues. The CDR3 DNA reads TGTGCCAGCAGCCAAGAGCCCCCCTACGAGCAGTACTTC. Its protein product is CASSQEPPYEQYF.

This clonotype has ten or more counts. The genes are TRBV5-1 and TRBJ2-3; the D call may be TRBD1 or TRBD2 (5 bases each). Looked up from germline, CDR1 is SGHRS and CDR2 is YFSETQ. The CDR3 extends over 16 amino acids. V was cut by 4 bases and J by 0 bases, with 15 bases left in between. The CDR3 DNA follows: TGCGCCAGCAGCGAAGGGACGGACTTTAGCACAGATACGCAGTATTTT. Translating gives CASSEGTDFSTDTQYF.

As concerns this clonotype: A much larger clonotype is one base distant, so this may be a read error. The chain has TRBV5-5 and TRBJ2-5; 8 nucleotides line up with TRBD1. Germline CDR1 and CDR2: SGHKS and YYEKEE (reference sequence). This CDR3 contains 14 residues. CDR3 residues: CVSSFRGPQETQYF. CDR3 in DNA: TGTGTCAGCAGCTTCAGGGGGCCCCAAGAGACCCAGTACTTC.

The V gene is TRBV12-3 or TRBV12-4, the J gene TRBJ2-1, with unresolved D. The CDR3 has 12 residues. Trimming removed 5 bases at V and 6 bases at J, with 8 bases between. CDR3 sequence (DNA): TGTGCCAGCAGTCCCACCCGCAATGAGCAGTTCTTC. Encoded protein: CASSPTRNEQFF.

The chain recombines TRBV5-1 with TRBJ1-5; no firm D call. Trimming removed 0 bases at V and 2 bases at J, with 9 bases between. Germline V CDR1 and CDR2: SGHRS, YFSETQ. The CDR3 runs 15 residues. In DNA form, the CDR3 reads TGCGCCAGCAGCTTGGAAGGTATTGGCAATCAGCCCCAGCATTTT. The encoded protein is CASSLEGIGNQPQHF. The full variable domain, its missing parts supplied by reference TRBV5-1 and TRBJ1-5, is KAGVTQTPRYLIKTRGQQVTLSCSPISGHRSVSWYQQTPGQGLQFLFEYFSETQRNKGNFPGRFSGRQFSNSRSEMNVSTLELGDSALYLCASSLEGIGNQPQHFGDGTRLSIL.

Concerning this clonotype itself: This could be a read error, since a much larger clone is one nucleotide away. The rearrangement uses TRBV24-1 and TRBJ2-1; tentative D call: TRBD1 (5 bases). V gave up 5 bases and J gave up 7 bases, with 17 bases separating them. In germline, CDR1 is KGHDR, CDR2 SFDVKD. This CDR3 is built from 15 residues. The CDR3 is CATSVAGIYGNEQFF. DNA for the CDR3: TGTGCCACCAGTGTTGCAGGGATTTATGGTAATGAGCAGTTCTTC.

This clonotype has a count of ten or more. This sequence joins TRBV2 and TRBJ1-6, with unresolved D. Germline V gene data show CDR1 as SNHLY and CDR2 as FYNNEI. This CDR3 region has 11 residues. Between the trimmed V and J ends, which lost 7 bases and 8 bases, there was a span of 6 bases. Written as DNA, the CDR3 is TGTGCCAGCAACGGGGATTCACCCCTCCACTTT. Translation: CASNGDSPLHF.

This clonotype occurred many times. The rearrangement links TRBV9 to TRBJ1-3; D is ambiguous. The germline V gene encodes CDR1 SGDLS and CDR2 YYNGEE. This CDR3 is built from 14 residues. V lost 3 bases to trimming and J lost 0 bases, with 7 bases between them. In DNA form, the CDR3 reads TGTGCCAGCAGCGGACGGTCCTCTGGAAACACCATATATTTT. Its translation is CASSGRSSGNTIYF.

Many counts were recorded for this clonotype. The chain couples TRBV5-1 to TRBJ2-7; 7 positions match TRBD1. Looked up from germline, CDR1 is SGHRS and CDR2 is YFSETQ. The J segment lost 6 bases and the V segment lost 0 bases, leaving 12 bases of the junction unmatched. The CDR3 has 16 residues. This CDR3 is CASSLDGAMTGSEQYF. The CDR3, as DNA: TGCGCCAGCAGCTTGGATGGGGCCATGACAGGGTCCGAGCAGTACTTC.